Each of the 3 T cell receptor beta chains below was sequenced from the same sample in a study of T cells after posttransplantation cyclophosphamide. A marrow graft followed busulfan-fludarabine conditioning, with cyclophosphamide on days +3 and +4. TCRdb keeps only in-frame clones here, not all; method: immunoSEQ multiplex PCR. The data contain 42,000 or so clones, 90% of them singletons. The sample here was PBMCs, taken 62 days after allogeneic stem cell transplant with posttransplant cyclophosphamide. These receptors all come from a male patient between 60 and 69 years old who received an allogeneic stem cell transplant from a related donor and was CMV-positive. The graft donor may be the source of some T cells.

The chain uses TRBV6-1 and TRBJ2-2, with 8 bases that match TRBD1. This CDR3 has 15 residues. Germline lookup yields CDR1 MNHNS and CDR2 SASEGT. Trimming removed 6 bases from V and 4 bases from J; junction bases left unmatched: 7. The CDR3 loop is CASSRTGIATGELFF. The CDR3 DNA is TGTGCCAGCAGCCGGACAGGGATCGCCACCGGGGAGCTGTTTTTT.

The V call is TRBV19, the J call TRBJ1-6; no definite D call. From germline, CDR1 is LNHDA and CDR2 SQIVND (reference sequence). The CDR3 consists of 14 residues. Trimming removed 5 bases from V and 6 bases from J, with 11 bases in between. The CDR3 spells CASSPSSSNSPLHF. Written as DNA, the CDR3 is TGTGCCAGTAGTCCCTCGTCGTCTAATTCACCCCTCCACTTT.

The rearrangement joins TRBV28 to TRBJ2-3; TRBD2 aligns across 7 bases. This CDR3 has 18 amino acids. The ends lost 3 bases at V and 0 bases at J; junction bases unmatched: 12. Germline assignment: CDR1 MDHEN and CDR2 SYDVKM. For the CDR3, the DNA is TGTGCCAGCAGTTTTTTCGGGACTACTGTAACTAGCACAGATACGCAGTATTTT. Its translation: CASSFFGTTVTSTDTQYF.